This TCR beta chain was identified in a study of blood T cell repertoires in COVID-19. Across the study: Sites across the United States, Italy and Spain contributed samples from acute and convalescent COVID-19.

This clone was seen only a few times. V was cut by 5 bases and J by 5 bases, with 9 bases left in between. Germline CDR1 is SNHLY and CDR2 is FYNNEI. This CDR3 region has 13 residues. In the original processing: The assay estimated nucleated cells by amplifying reference gene primers. Profiling relied on immunoSEQ multiplex PCR, and the TCRdb table lists in-frame clones only, not all of them. V and J calls and clone size are copied from that table; D and trimming were computed from the DNA. The table has 350,000 to 400,000 clones, 75% to 90% seen once. Recruited during active infection, patients (from Seattle) were subsequently followed longitudinally.

The origin of this receptor is an older woman with COVID-19, enrolled during active disease. The chain couples TRBV2 to TRBJ2-2; D perhaps matches TRBD2 (5 bases). The material sequenced was peripheral blood. The CDR3 DNA reads as TGTGCCAGCAGTATCACGGGGACCGGGGAGCTGTTTTTT. It is translated as CASSITGTGELFF.